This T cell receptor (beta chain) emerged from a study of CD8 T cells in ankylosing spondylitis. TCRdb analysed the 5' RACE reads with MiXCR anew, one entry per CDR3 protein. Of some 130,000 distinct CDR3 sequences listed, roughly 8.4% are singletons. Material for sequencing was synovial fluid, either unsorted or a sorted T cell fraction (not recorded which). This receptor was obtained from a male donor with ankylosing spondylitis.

Here the CDR3 reads CASSVGGGRDTQYF. The CDR3 nucleotides read TGTGCCAGCAGCGTAGGAGGTGGGAGAGATACGCAGTATTTT. This sequence joins TRBV9 and TRBJ2-3; tentative D call: TRBD2 (5 bases). This CDR3 spans 14 amino acids. Germline loops: CDR1 SGDLS, CDR2 YYNGEE. V was cut by 0 bases and J by 5 bases, with 10 bases left in between.